This T cell receptor (beta chain) was captured by sequencing in a study of CD8 T cells in Susac syndrome. Regarding the study as a whole: The authors acknowledged that their TCR sequencing and HLA analysis involved a relatively small number of individuals.

Reverse transcription used about 0.45 to 1 ug RNA and random hexamers. The method of amplification for TCR beta CDR3 was immunoSEQ multiplex PCR, covering 54 Vbeta and 13 Jbeta. TCRdb re-called the immunoSEQ multiplex PCR reads through MiXCR, storing one row per CDR3 protein. The data show roughly 50,000 distinct CDR3 sequences, with 93% seen just once and more than 0.45% held by the top ten. The authors carried out high-throughput sequencing of TCR beta. They applied it to CD8+ and CD4+ T cells obtained from blood. Purification of the CD8+ and CD4+ T cells relied on negative isolation, and TEMRA cells underwent FACS enrichment. In germline, CDR1 is LNHDA, CDR2 SQIVND (reference sequence). Trimming took 8 bases from V and 6 from J; bases not matched to a gene: 13. This CDR3 contains 15 residues. Of note for this clonotype: No antigen is known for it.

The chain couples TRBV19 to TRBJ2-4; 7 bases align to TRBD2. Sequenced sample: CD8+ T cells from PBMCs. This TCR was sampled from a human donor in good health. CDR3 nucleotides: TGTGCCAGTGCCTGGGGGGGAGAGAGGGTAAACATTCAGTACTTC. Its protein is CASAWGGERVNIQYF.